This TCR beta chain was sequenced in a study of T cells in Graves' hyperthyroidism and ophthalmopathy. Amplification of TCR beta CDR3 regions used RNA as the template. Using the HTBI primer set, a first-round RT-PCR was run on the TCR CDR3. MiXCR was run by TCRdb on the multiplex PCR reads, yielding one entry per CDR3 protein. The sample lists 250,000 to 300,000 distinct CDR3 sequences, about 17% occurring once. Study-level points and caveats: Most expanded thyroid clonotypes above 0.001 also appeared in blood.

This clonotype occurred many times. Its antigen is undetermined. Sequenced material: blood. The TCR was taken from a woman aged 60-70 years with Graves' ophthalmopathy.

The CDR3 loop reads CATSDRDSGSFDEQYF. The CDR3 DNA is TGTGCCACCAGTGATCGTGATAGCGGGAGTTTCGACGAGCAGTACTTC. The chain links TRBV24-1 to TRBJ2-7, with 9 bases fitting TRBD2. The CDR3 runs to 16 residues. The ends lost 3 bases at V and 5 bases at J; junction bases unmatched: 10. CDR1 and CDR2 (germline): KGHDR, SFDVKD.